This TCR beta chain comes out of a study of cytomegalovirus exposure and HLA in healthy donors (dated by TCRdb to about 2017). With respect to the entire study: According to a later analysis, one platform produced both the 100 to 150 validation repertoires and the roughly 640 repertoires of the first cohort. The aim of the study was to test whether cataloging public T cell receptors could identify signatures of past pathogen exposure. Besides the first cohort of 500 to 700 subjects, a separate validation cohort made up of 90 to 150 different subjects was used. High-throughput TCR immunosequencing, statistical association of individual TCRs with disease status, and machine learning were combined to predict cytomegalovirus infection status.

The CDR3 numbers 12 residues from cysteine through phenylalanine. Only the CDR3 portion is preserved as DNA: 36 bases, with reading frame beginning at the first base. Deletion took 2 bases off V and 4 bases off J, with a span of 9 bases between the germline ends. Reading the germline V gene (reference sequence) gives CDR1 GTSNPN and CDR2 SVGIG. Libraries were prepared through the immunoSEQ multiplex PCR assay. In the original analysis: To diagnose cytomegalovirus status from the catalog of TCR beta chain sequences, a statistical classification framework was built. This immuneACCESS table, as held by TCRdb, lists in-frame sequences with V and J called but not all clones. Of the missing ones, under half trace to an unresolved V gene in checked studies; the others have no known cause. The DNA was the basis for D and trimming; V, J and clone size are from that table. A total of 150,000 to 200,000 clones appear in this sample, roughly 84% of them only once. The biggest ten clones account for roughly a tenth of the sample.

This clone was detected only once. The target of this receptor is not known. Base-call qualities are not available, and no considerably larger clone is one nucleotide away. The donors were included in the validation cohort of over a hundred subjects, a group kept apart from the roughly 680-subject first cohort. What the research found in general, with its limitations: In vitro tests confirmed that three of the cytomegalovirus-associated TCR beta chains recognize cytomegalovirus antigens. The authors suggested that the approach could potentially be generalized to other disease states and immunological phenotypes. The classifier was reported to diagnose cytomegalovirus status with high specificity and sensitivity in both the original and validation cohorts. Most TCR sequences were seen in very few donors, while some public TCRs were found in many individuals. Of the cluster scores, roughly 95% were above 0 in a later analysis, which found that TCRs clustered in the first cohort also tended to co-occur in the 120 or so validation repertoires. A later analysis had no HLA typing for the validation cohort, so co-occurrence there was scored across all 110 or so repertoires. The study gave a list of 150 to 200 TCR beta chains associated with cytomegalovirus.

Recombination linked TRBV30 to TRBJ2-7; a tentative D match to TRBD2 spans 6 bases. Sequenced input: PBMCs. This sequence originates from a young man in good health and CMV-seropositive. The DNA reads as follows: TGTGCCTGGAGTTTGGCGGGGTACGAGCAGTACTTC. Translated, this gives CAWSLAGYEQYF. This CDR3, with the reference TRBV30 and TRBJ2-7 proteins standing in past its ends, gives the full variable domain SQTIHQWPATLVQPVGSPLSLECTVEGTSNPNLYWYRQAAGRGLQLLFYSVGIGQISSEVPQNLSASRPQDRQFILSSKKLLLSDSGFYLCAWSLAGYEQYFGPGTRLTVT.